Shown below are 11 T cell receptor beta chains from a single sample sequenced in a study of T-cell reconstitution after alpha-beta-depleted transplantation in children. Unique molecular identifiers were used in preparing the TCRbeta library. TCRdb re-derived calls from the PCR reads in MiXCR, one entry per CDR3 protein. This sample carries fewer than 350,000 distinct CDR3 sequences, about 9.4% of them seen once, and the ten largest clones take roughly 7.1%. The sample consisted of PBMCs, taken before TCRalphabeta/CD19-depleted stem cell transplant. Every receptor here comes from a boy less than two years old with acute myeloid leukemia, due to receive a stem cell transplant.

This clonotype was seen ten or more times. The CDR3 reads CASSFPTGTGPYNEQFF. The DNA of the CDR3 is TGTGCCAGCAGTTTCCCCACCGGGACCGGCCCGTACAATGAGCAGTTCTTC. The chain combines TRBV28 with TRBJ2-1, with D possibly called TRBD1 or TRBD2 (5 bases each). V lost 3 bases to trimming and J lost 4 bases, with 19 bases between them. This CDR3 comprises 17 residues. Germline V gene data show CDR1 as MDHEN and CDR2 as SYDVKM.

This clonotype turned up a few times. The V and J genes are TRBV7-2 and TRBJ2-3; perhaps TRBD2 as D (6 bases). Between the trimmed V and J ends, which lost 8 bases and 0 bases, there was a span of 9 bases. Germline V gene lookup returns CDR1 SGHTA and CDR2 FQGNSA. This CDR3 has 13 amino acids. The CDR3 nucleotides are TGTGCCAGCGGACTACCTAGCACAGATACGCAGTATTTT. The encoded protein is CASGLPSTDTQYF.

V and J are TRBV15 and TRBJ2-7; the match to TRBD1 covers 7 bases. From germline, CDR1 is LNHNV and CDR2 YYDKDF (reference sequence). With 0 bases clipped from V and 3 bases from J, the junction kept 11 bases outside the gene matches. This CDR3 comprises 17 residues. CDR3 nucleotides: TGTGCCACCAGCAGAGATAAGGGGGCGAACGCCATCTACGAGCAGTACTTC. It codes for CATSRDKGANAIYEQYF.

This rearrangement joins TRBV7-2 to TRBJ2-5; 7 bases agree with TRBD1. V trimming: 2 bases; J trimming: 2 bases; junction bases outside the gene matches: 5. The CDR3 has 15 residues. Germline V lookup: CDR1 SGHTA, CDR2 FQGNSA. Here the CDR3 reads CASSLRGQPQETQYF. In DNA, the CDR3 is TGTGCCAGCAGCTTAAGGGGACAGCCTCAAGAGACCCAGTACTTC.

The CDR3 DNA reads as TGTGCCAGCAGTTTTAGGGTAAATGAGCAGTTCTTC. The encoded protein is CASSFRVNEQFF. The chain links TRBV12-3 or TRBV12-4 to TRBJ2-1; unclear D gene. The CDR3 runs to 12 residues. V dropped 3 bases and J dropped 7 bases, with 7 bases sitting between them.

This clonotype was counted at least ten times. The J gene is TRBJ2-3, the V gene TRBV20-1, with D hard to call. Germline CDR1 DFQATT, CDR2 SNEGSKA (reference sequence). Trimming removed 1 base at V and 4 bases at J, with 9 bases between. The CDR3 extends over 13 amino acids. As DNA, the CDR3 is TGCAGTGCTAGAGGGTCCCCCCCAGATACGCAGTATTTT. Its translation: CSARGSPPDTQYF.

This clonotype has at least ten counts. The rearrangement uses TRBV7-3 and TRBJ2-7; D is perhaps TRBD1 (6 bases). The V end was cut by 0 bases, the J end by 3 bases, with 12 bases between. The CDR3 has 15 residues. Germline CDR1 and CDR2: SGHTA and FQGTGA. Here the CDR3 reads CASSLTGEQGYEQYF. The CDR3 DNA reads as TGTGCCAGCAGCTTAACAGGGGAACAGGGCTACGAGCAGTACTTC.

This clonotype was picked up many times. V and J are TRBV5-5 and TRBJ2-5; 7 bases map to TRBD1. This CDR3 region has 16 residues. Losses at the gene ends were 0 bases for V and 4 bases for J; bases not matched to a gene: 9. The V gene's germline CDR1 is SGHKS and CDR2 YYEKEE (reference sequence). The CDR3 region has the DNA TGTGCCAGCAGCTTGGTCCCACAGGGGAGTAGAGAGACCCAGTACTTC. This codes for CASSLVPQGSRETQYF.

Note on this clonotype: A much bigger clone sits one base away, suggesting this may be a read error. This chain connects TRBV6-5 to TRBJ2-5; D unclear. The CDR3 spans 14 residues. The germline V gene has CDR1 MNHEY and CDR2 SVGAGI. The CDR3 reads CASSYVGNQENQYF. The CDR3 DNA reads TGTGCCAGCAGTTACGTGGGGAATCAAGAGAACCAGTACTTC.

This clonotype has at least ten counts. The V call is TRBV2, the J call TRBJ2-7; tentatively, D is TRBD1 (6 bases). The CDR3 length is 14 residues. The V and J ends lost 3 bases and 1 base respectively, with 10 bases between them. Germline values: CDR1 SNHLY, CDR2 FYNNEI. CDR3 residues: CASSEGRGSYEQYF. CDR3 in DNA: TGTGCCAGCAGTGAGGGCAGGGGATCCTACGAGCAGTACTTC.

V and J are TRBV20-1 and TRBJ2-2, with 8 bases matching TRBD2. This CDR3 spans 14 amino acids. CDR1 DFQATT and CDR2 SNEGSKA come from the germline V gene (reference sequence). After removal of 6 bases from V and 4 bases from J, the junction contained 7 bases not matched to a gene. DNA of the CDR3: TGCAGTGCCCCCCGGGCGGGGGGCACCGGGGAGCTGTTTTTT. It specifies CSAPRAGGTGELFF.